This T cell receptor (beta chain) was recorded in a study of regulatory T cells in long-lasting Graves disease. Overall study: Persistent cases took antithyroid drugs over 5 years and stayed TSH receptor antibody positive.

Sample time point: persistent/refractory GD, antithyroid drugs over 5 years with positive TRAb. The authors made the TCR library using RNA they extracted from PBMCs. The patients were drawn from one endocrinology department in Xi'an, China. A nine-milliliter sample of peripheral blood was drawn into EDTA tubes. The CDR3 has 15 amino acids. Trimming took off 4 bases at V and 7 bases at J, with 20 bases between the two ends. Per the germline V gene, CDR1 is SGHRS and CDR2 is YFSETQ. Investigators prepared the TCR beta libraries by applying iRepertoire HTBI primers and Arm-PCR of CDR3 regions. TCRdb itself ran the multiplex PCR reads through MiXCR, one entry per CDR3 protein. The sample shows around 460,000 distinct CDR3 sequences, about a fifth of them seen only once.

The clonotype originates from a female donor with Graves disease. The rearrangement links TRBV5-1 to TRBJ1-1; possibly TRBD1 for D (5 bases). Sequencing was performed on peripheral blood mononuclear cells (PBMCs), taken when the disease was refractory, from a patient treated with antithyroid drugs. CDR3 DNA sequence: TGCGCCAGCAGCCAAGATTTTCCCAGGGTAATTGAAGCTTTCTTT. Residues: CASSQDFPRVIEAFF.